What follows are 14 T cell receptor beta chains derived from one specimen sequenced in a study of blood T cell repertoires in COVID-19. Measured with immunoSEQ multiplex PCR; TCRdb has only the in-frame clones, and not every one. The sample lists about 110,000 clones, just over 70% seen once, with roughly 2% in the top ten. The sample comprised peripheral blood. The source of these receptors is a woman aged 40 to 50 with acute or convalescent COVID-19.

V is TRBV18 and J is TRBJ2-2; 7 bases map to TRBD1. The CDR3 covers 15 residues. V lost 4 bases, J lost 0 bases, and 2 bases stayed unmatched. Germline values: CDR1 KGHSH, CDR2 LQKENI. CDR3 residues: CASSRGTANTGELFF. The CDR3 coding sequence is TGTGCCAGCTCACGAGGGACAGCGAACACCGGGGAGCTGTTTTTT. Using reference TRBV18 and TRBJ2-2 for the parts outside the CDR3, the full variable domain is NAGVMQNPRHLVRRRGQEARLRCSPMKGHSHVYWYRQLPEEGLKFMVYLQKENIIDESGMPKERFSAEFPKEGPSILRIQQVVRGDSAAYFCASSRGTANTGELFFGEGSRLTVL.

J is TRBJ1-1 and V is TRBV10-2; a possible D gene is TRBD1 (6 bases). The V end was cut by 6 bases, the J end by 8 bases, with 22 bases between. Germline V gives CDR1 WSHSY, CDR2 SAAADI. This CDR3 has 15 amino acids. The CDR3 region has the DNA TGCGCCAGCAGGGAGGGGGGGGAGAGTTGGACGGAAGCTTTCTTT. Translation gives CASREGGESWTEAFF.

The rearrangement uses TRBV19 and TRBJ2-5; a weak D match, TRBD2 (6 bases). Between the trimmed V and J ends, which lost 7 bases and 4 bases, there was a span of 19 bases. The CDR3 totals 15 residues. In germline, CDR1 is LNHDA, CDR2 SQIVND (reference sequence). CDR3 loop: CASTPGLSPRETQYF. The CDR3 DNA follows: TGTGCCAGTACCCCGGGACTTAGTCCACGAGAGACCCAGTACTTC.

The chain couples TRBV19 to TRBJ1-6; no clear D gene. Germline V gene data show CDR1 as LNHDA and CDR2 as SQIVND (reference sequence). The CDR3 has 13 residues. V shed 6 bases and J shed 8 bases, with 11 bases lying between them. CDR3 amino acids: CASRGREDSPLHF. CDR3 DNA sequence: TGTGCCAGTAGGGGAAGGGAGGATTCACCCCTCCACTTT.

The rearrangement links TRBV19 to TRBJ1-4; D perhaps matches TRBD1 (6 bases). The V end was cut by 6 bases, the J end by 6 bases, with 11 bases between. This CDR3 spans 13 amino acids. Germline V lookup: CDR1 LNHDA, CDR2 SQIVND (reference sequence). The DNA for the CDR3 is TGTGCCAGTAGGCCCAGGGGTGATGAAAAACTGTTTTTT. Translation gives CASRPRGDEKLFF.

This rearrangement joins TRBV6-4 to TRBJ2-2; 9 bases map to TRBD2. The junction had 3 bases not matched to a gene; V was cut back by 1 base and J by 0 bases. The CDR3 runs 17 residues. From germline, CDR1 is MRHNA and CDR2 SNTAGT. The CDR3 loop is CASSDLAGATNTGELFF. CDR3 bases: TGTGCCAGCAGTGACTTAGCGGGGGCTACGAACACCGGGGAGCTGTTTTTT.

The chain carries TRBV7-3 and TRBJ2-5; 9 bases agree with TRBD1. Germline V CDR1 and CDR2: SGHTA, FQGTGA. This CDR3 is 14 amino acids long. The V gene end was trimmed by 5 bases and the J gene end by 4 bases; junction bases not matched to a gene: 5. The CDR3 sequence: CASSQGTGTETQYF. CDR3 bases: TGTGCCAGCAGCCAAGGGACAGGGACAGAGACCCAGTACTTC.

This chain uses TRBV10-3 with TRBJ1-4; possibly TRBD1 for D (6 bases). Per the germline V gene, CDR1 is ENHRY and CDR2 is SYGVKD. The V end lost 0 bases, the J end lost 3 bases, and 8 bases lay between the germline ends. The CDR3 has 15 amino acids. Here the CDR3 reads CAISESGASNEKLFF. The CDR3 DNA is TGTGCCATCAGTGAGTCGGGGGCTTCTAATGAAAAACTGTTTTTT.

The V gene is TRBV6-4, the J gene TRBJ2-3; D may be TRBD2 (6 bases). V shed 3 bases and J shed 1 base, with 8 bases lying between them. The germline V gene encodes CDR1 MRHNA and CDR2 SNTAGT. CDR3 length equals 14 residues. The CDR3 DNA reads as TGTGCCAGCAGTGAATCTAGCGGCACAGATACGCAGTATTTT. Protein: CASSESSGTDTQYF.

The chain combines TRBV19 with TRBJ1-1; the match to TRBD1 covers 7 bases. Germline V gives CDR1 LNHDA, CDR2 SQIVND (reference sequence). The CDR3 consists of 13 residues. Unmatched junction bases numbered 12, after V lost 6 bases and J lost 11 bases. The CDR3 is CASSPTGRERAFF. The CDR3 DNA is TGTGCCAGTAGCCCGACAGGGCGCGAGAGGGCTTTCTTT.

In this sample, this clone turned up once. The gene calls are TRBV6-6 and TRBJ2-1; no clear D. With 0 bases removed from V and 4 bases from J, the gap between germline ends came to 7 bases. The CDR3 consists of 14 residues. The germline V gene encodes CDR1 MNHNY and CDR2 SVGAGI (reference sequence). The CDR3 bases are TGTGCCAGCAGTTACTCGATTCAGTACAATGAGCAGTTCTTC. It translates to CASSYSIQYNEQFF.

The rearrangement links TRBV4-1 to TRBJ2-1; 7 positions agree with TRBD1. This CDR3 contains 15 residues. Looked up from germline, CDR1 is MGHRA and CDR2 is YSYEKL. V was clipped by 2 bases and J by 4 bases; unmatched bases: 5. DNA for the CDR3: TGCGCCAGCAGCCAAAGCCGACAGGGTTACAATGAGCAGTTCTTC. Translating it yields CASSQSRQGYNEQFF.

Only a few counts were recorded for this clone. V and J are TRBV27 and TRBJ1-6; TRBD1 agrees at 7 bases. CDR1 MNHEY and CDR2 SMNVEV come from the germline V gene (reference sequence). Germline trimming cut 7 bases from V and 9 bases from J; bases unmatched to any gene: 9. The CDR3 runs to 14 residues. The CDR3 region is CASNDRVPSSPLHF. The DNA of the CDR3 is TGTGCCAGCAATGACAGGGTTCCGAGTTCACCCCTCCACTTT.

The rearrangement links TRBV6-5 to TRBJ1-2; 7 nucleotides agree with TRBD1. This CDR3 comprises 13 residues. CDR1 and CDR2 (germline): MNHEY, SVGAGI. Trimming at V came to 6 bases and at J to 8 bases, leaving 9 bases not matched to a gene. CDR3 sequence (DNA): TGTGCCAGCAGCGTACAGGGGACTGACGGCTACACCTTC. Translated: CASSVQGTDGYTF.